The rows below give T cell receptor beta chains drawn from one sample of a study of control samples from healthy donors and cancer patients. Clones were read by immunoSEQ multiplex PCR, and TCRdb kept only the in-frame ones, dropping some. Of roughly 120,000 clones listed, 88% are singletons. Material: blood. These receptors all stem from a woman in her seventies in good health. Both conserved end residues are part of each CDR3. D genes are given only for firm matches.

>.|TRBV9|TRBJ1-2
CASSVVGRGNGGYTF
>.|TRBV7-9|TRBJ2-5
CASSQRQPQETQYF
>.|TRBV20-1|TRBJ2-1
CSAGAAEQFF
>.|TRBV10-3|TRBJ1-3
CAIRGSSGNTIYF
>.|TRBV6-4|TRBJ2-3
CASSDSLATDTQYF
>.|TRBV19|TRBJ1-5
CASSMGRDQPQHF
>TRBD2|TRBV7-3|TRBJ2-5
CASSVAGLAGETQYF
>.|TRBV7-2|TRBJ2-1
CASSQGPSYEQFF
>TRBD1|TRBV5-6|TRBJ1-5
CASSPRTGASNQPQHF
>.|TRBV5-4|TRBJ2-3
CASSFRGATDTQYF
>TRBD1|TRBV7-8|TRBJ2-7
CASSPLTGKTYEQYF